The clone carrying this TCR beta chain showed up many times. Its antigen is currently unknown. This entry is derived from a study of T cell repertoires in cytomegalovirus infection. Study at large: Public TCR beta signatures were indicative of both CMV infection and a matching HLA type. Whole-study results and caveats: Dominant in the ex vivo response were TCR beta clonotypes restricted by HLA-C and specific for CMV. Individuals carrying CMV plus the relevant HLA were identified by cumulative frequency of public TCR beta families.

This CDR3 is built from 18 residues. J was trimmed by 6 bases and V by 4 bases; bases with no gene match: 19. Germline V gene data show CDR1 as SGHNT and CDR2 as YYREEE (reference sequence). A single record per CDR3 protein comes from TCRdb applying MiXCR to the reads. The sample consists of over 450,000 distinct CDR3 sequences, roughly 10% of them appearing once. The TCR sequence derives from a human donor in good health (CMV status not recorded). Some clones in this sample may be carry-over from other donors' samples. The specimen sequenced was PBMCs. The chain is built from TRBV5-4 and TRBJ2-1; 7 bases agree with TRBD1. CDR3 sequence: CASSRKDRSERKSNEQFF. The CDR3 coding sequence is TGTGCCAGCAGCAGAAAGGACAGGAGCGAAAGGAAGAGCAATGAGCAGTTCTTC.